A single sample is the source of the 27 T cell receptor beta chains below, sequenced in a study of T cells in Graves' hyperthyroidism and ophthalmopathy. The source material, RNA transcripts, was used to amplify TCR beta CDR3 regions. HTBI primers were the set used in a first-round RT-PCR of the TCR CDR3. TCRdb re-derived calls from the multiplex PCR reads in MiXCR, one entry per CDR3 protein. The sample lists about 770,000 distinct CDR3 sequences; around 20% were seen once. Sequencing was done on a sample of blood. Every receptor here comes from a woman between 45 and 65 years old with Graves' hyperthyroidism that later progressed to Graves' ophthalmopathy.

This clonotype was detected ten times or more. The chain employs TRBV3-1 and TRBJ1-1; no clear D gene. The CDR3 consists of 14 residues. In germline, CDR1 is LGHDT, CDR2 YNNKEL (reference sequence). The germline V and J ends were trimmed by 4 bases and 3 bases, with 12 bases remaining between them. For the CDR3, the DNA is TGTGCCAGCAGCCCTCCGACGGAAGACACTGAAGCTTTCTTT. It translates to CASSPPTEDTEAFF.

The V call is TRBV14, the J call TRBJ1-2, with D possibly being TRBD1 (5 bases). V was cut by 1 base and J by 4 bases, with 10 bases left in between. The CDR3 runs to 14 residues. CDR1 and CDR2 (germline): SGHDN, FVKESK. The CDR3 bases are TGTGCCAGCAGCCAAGGGGACTGGGGCTATGGCTACACCTTC. This translates into CASSQGDWGYGYTF.

This clonotype has a handful of counts. V and J are TRBV3-1 and TRBJ2-7, with D perhaps TRBD2 (6 bases). V was cut by 0 bases and J by 3 bases, with 15 bases left in between. This CDR3 is 16 amino acids long. CDR1 is LGHDT, CDR2 YNNKEL, per germline (reference sequence). This CDR3 reads CASSQEFTTGDYEQYF. CDR3 coding DNA: TGTGCCAGCAGCCAAGAATTCACGACGGGAGACTACGAGCAGTACTTC.

This clonotype has more than one count but fewer than ten. The genes are TRBV5-1 and TRBJ1-1; possible D gene TRBD1, 6 bases. Germline V gene data show CDR1 as SGHRS and CDR2 as YFSETQ. Trimming stripped 4 bases from V and 1 base from J, with 11 bases between. The CDR3 has 14 residues. The CDR3 nucleotides are TGCGCCAGCAGCGTATACAGGGAGAACACTGAAGCTTTCTTT. It yields the protein CASSVYRENTEAFF.

This clonotype was found many times. The chain couples TRBV20-1 to TRBJ2-7, with TRBD2 matching 10 bases. V trimming: 6 bases; J trimming: 3 bases; junction bases outside the gene matches: 11. Germline CDR1 is DFQATT and CDR2 is SNEGSKA (reference sequence). The CDR3 is made up of 15 amino acids. Here the CDR3 reads CSALTLAGVYYEQYF. CDR3 bases: TGCAGTGCCTTGACGCTAGCGGGGGTCTACTACGAGCAGTACTTC.

This clonotype has a count of ten or more. This chain uses TRBV5-1 with TRBJ2-3; D gene uncertain. This CDR3 is 13 amino acids long. V shed 2 bases and J shed 3 bases, with 7 bases lying between them. In germline, CDR1 is SGHRS, CDR2 YFSETQ. The CDR3 region is CASSFDVTDTQYF. In DNA, the CDR3 is TGCGCCAGCAGCTTTGACGTAACAGATACGCAGTATTTT.

Remarks on this clonotype: Relative to the germline gene, one junction end is altered; a read error may explain this. V and J are TRBV9 and TRBJ1-5; 7 bases fit TRBD1. This CDR3 contains 17 residues. Germline V gene data show CDR1 as SGDLS and CDR2 as YYNGEE. The CDR3 DNA reads as TGTGCCGGCAGCGTAGGGCCCCTTGACAGGGAGGGACAGCCCCAGCATTTT. This encodes CAGSVGPLDREGQPQHF.

Ten or more counts support this clonotype. This chain links TRBV30 with TRBJ1-2; 10 nucleotides line up with TRBD1. V was clipped by 6 bases and J by 4 bases; unmatched bases: 8. This CDR3 is built from 14 residues. Germline-derived CDR1 and CDR2 are GTSNPN and SVGIG (reference sequence). CDR3 protein: CACSDRGFIYGYTF. CDR3 bases: TGTGCCTGTTCGGACAGGGGGTTCATCTATGGCTACACCTTC.

This clonotype was seen many times. The chain is built from TRBV6-5 and TRBJ2-7; D is possibly TRBD2 (6 bases). V lost 0 bases and J 7 bases, leaving 13 bases between the germline ends. The CDR3 spans 14 residues. The germline V gene has CDR1 MNHEY and CDR2 SVGAGI. The CDR3 spells CASSYSRTNEEQYF. CDR3 coding DNA: TGTGCCAGCAGTTACTCGCGGACTAATGAGGAGCAGTACTTC.

This chain links TRBV11-1 with TRBJ1-6; D is possibly TRBD1 (5 bases). The CDR3 spans 19 residues. V shed 2 bases and J shed 0 bases, with 17 bases lying between them. Germline CDR1 SGHAT, CDR2 FQDESV (reference sequence). The CDR3 sequence is CASSLSGSPGGSYNSPLHF. The CDR3 region has the DNA TGTGCCAGCAGCTTATCGGGCAGTCCCGGGGGCTCCTATAATTCACCCCTCCACTTT.

This clonotype has only a few counts. The rearrangement links TRBV5-1 to TRBJ1-5, with D tentatively TRBD1 (6 bases). V lost 5 bases and J 3 bases, leaving 12 bases between the germline ends. Germline-derived CDR1 and CDR2 are SGHRS and YFSETQ. The CDR3 covers 14 residues. CDR3 sequence: CASSTGQNNQPQHF. The CDR3 nucleotides are TGCGCCAGCAGTACCGGACAGAACAATCAGCCCCAGCATTTT.

This clonotype was seen a handful of times. The chain recombines TRBV10-1 with TRBJ1-1; D unresolved. The CDR3 loop spans 16 amino acids. Trimming left V 4 bases short and J 1 base short, with 16 bases between. Germline V gene sequence: CDR1 WNHNN, CDR2 SYGVQD (reference sequence). CDR3: CASSARIGLPNTEAFF. The CDR3 DNA reads as TGCGCCAGCAGTGCTCGGATAGGGCTCCCGAACACTGAAGCTTTCTTT.

This clonotype appeared a few times. This chain links TRBV9 with TRBJ2-1; 10 bases line up with TRBD2. After removal of 7 bases from V and 4 bases from J, the junction contained 2 bases not matched to a gene. There are 13 residues in the CDR3. Germline CDR1 SGDLS, CDR2 YYNGEE. The CDR3, as DNA: TGTGCCAGCGGTAGCGGGGGGTACAATGAGCAGTTCTTC. It translates to CASGSGGYNEQFF.

This clonotype showed up many times. V is TRBV18 and J is TRBJ1-1; maybe TRBD1 (6 bases). The CDR3 covers 13 residues. The germline gives CDR1 KGHSH, CDR2 LQKENI. V shed 8 bases and J shed 1 base, with 11 bases lying between them. The CDR3 protein is CASAAGANTEAFF. In DNA, the CDR3 is TGTGCCAGCGCAGCGGGGGCGAACACTGAAGCTTTCTTT.

This chain connects TRBV7-2 to TRBJ1-1; no reliable D call. Trimming pared 1 base from V and 6 bases from J, leaving 12 bases between. This CDR3 has 14 amino acids. The germline V gene encodes CDR1 SGHTA and CDR2 FQGNSA. In nucleotides, the CDR3 is TGTGCCAGCAGCTTAGTGGCGGGCGCAGCTGAAGCTTTCTTT. Translated, it gives CASSLVAGAAEAFF.

This rearrangement joins TRBV12-5 to TRBJ2-2, with D maybe TRBD2 (6 bases). Germline CDR1 reads LGHNT; CDR2 reads FRNRAP. V was cut by 6 bases and J by 0 bases, with 8 bases left in between. The CDR3 covers 14 residues. CDR3 region: CASGWGANTGELFF. CDR3 nucleotides: TGTGCTAGTGGCTGGGGGGCGAACACCGGGGAGCTGTTTTTT.

This clonotype occurred a few times. The chain has TRBV24-1 and TRBJ1-2; 10 positions agree with TRBD1. Germline V CDR1 and CDR2: KGHDR, SFDVKD. The ends lost 4 bases at V and 5 bases at J; junction bases unmatched: 6. CDR3 length equals 15 residues. CDR3 amino acids: CATSDSGQGLYGYTF. DNA for the CDR3: TGTGCCACCAGTGACTCGGGACAGGGGTTGTATGGCTACACCTTC.

This clonotype has only a few counts. This could be a read error, since a much larger clone is one nucleotide away. The chain has TRBV20-1 and TRBJ1-2, with 9 positions matching TRBD1. CDR3 length: 13 residues. The germline V gene has CDR1 DFQATT and CDR2 SNEGSKA (reference sequence). J gave up 3 bases and V 8 bases, and 7 bases lay outside the gene matches. The CDR3 region is CSTMTGGDYGYTF. Here the CDR3 DNA reads TGCAGTACCATGACAGGGGGTGACTATGGCTACACCTTC.

The CDR3 DNA is TGCAGCGTTGCCAGTCAGGAAGGGTCTGACTACGAGCAGTACTTC. This translates into CSVASQEGSDYEQYF. This chain links TRBV29-1 with TRBJ2-7; no reliable D call. CDR3 length: 15 residues. Germline CDR1 and CDR2: SQVTM and ANQGSEA. Trimming took 4 bases from V and 3 from J, leaving 19 bases between them.

V gene TRBV27 combines with J gene TRBJ2-1; 13 positions agree with TRBD2. The CDR3 extends over 19 amino acids. Germline CDR1 MNHEY, CDR2 SMNVEV (reference sequence). The V segment lost 6 bases and the J segment 0 bases; nucleotides outside the gene matches: 11. This chain's CDR3 is CASRTGTSGASLSYNEQFF. The CDR3 coding sequence is TGTGCCAGCAGGACCGGGACTAGCGGGGCCTCCCTCTCCTACAATGAGCAGTTCTTC.

This clonotype was observed a few times. The genes are TRBV2 and TRBJ1-5; D unresolved. Trimming removed 3 bases from V and 0 bases from J, with 9 bases in between. There are 15 residues in the CDR3. Germline V lookup: CDR1 SNHLY, CDR2 FYNNEI. The CDR3 bases are TGTGCCAGCAGTGAGGAGGTGTATAGCAATCAGCCCCAGCATTTT. It specifies CASSEEVYSNQPQHF.

This clonotype was counted between two and nine times. The conserved phenylalanine or tryptophan normally closing the CDR3 is absent here, so this likely arose from a read error. The chain combines TRBV6-1 with TRBJ2-1, with TRBD2 as a possible D gene (6 bases). The CDR3 has 13 amino acids. CDR1 and CDR2 from the germline V gene are MNHNS and SASEGT. The V and J ends lost 8 bases and 2 bases respectively, with 10 bases between them. Here the CDR3 DNA reads TGTGCCAGCCGACCGGGAGCCTACAATGAGCAGTTCCTC. Its protein is CASRPGAYNEQFL.

Notes on this clonotype: At one end, the junction sequence differs from germline, possibly due to a read error. J is TRBJ1-5 and V is TRBV15; weak D call: TRBD1 (6 bases). The germline V gene encodes CDR1 LNHNV and CDR2 YYDKDF (reference sequence). This CDR3 region has 16 residues. This CDR3 reads CAASRGDRPNNQPQHF. The CDR3 nucleotides read TGTGCCGCCAGCAGAGGAGACAGGCCCAACAATCAGCCCCAGCATTTT.

This clonotype was detected a few times. The V gene is TRBV20-1, the J gene TRBJ2-2, with TRBD1 matching over 8 bases. From germline, CDR1 is DFQATT and CDR2 SNEGSKA (reference sequence). Trimming cost V 6 bases and J 9 bases; bases outside gene matches: 12. The CDR3 covers 14 residues. The CDR3 DNA follows: TGCAGTGCCGTTGGGACAGGACTTCACCGGGAGCTGTTTTTT. The encoded protein is CSAVGTGLHRELFF.

In its sample, this clonotype was seen a few times. The gene calls are TRBV6-1 and TRBJ2-3; 7 nucleotides align to TRBD1. CDR1 MNHNS and CDR2 SASEGT come from the germline V gene. This CDR3 spans 15 amino acids. The junction had 10 bases not matched to a gene; V was cut back by 4 bases and J by 6 bases. CDR3 nucleotide sequence: TGTGCCAGCAGTGGGACAGGCCCCAAGGCGGATACGCAGTATTTT. It encodes CASSGTGPKADTQYF.

The gene calls are TRBV29-1 and TRBJ1-1; maybe TRBD1 (6 bases). This CDR3 is 13 amino acids long. V was clipped by 7 bases and J by 0 bases, with 12 bases between them. CDR1 is SQVTM and CDR2 is ANQGSEA in the germline V gene. The CDR3 reads CSGITGLNTEAFF. CDR3 sequence (DNA): TGCAGCGGTATTACAGGGTTGAACACTGAAGCTTTCTTT. The whole variable domain, remainder taken from reference TRBV29-1 and TRBJ1-1, is SAVISQKPSRDICQRGTSLTIQCQVDSQVTMMFWYRQQPGQSLTLIATANQGSEATYESGFVIDKFPISRPNLTFSTLTVSNMSPEDSSIYLCSGITGLNTEAFFGQGTRLTVV.

The genes are TRBV4-2 and TRBJ2-5; maybe TRBD2 (5 bases). V shed 1 base and J shed 4 bases, with 10 bases lying between them. CDR3 length: 14 amino acids. Germline CDR1 LGHNA, CDR2 YNFKEQ. The DNA for the CDR3 is TGTGCCAGCAGCCAAGCGCAGCGGATAGAGACCCAGTACTTC. Its protein is CASSQAQRIETQYF.